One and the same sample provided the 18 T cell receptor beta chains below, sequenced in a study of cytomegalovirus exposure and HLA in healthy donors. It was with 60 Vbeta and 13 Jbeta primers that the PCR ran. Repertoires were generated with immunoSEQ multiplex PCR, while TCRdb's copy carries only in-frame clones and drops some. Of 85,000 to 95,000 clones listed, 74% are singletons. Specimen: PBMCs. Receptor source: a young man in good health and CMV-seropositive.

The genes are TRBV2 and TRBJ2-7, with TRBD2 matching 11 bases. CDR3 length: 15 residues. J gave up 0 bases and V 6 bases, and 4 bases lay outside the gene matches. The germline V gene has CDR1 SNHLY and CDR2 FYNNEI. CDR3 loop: CASSAGTSGSYEQYF. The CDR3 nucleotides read TGTGCCAGCAGCGCCGGGACTAGCGGCTCCTACGAGCAGTACTTC.

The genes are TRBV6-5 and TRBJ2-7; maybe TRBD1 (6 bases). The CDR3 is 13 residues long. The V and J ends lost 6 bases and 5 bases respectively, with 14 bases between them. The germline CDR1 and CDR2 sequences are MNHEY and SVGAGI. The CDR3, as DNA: TGTGCCAGCAGCCGAACAGGGATGAACGAGCAGTACTTC. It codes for CASSRTGMNEQYF.

The CDR3 loop reads CASRPGGGGLRETQYF. The DNA for the CDR3 is TGTGCCAGCAGACCTGGAGGAGGGGGCCTGAGGGAGACCCAGTACTTC. The chain recombines TRBV27 with TRBJ2-5; tentatively, D is TRBD1 (7 bases). Germline CDR1 is MNHEY and CDR2 is SMNVEV (reference sequence). The CDR3 extends over 16 amino acids. With 6 bases removed from V and 5 bases from J, the gap between germline ends came to 22 bases.

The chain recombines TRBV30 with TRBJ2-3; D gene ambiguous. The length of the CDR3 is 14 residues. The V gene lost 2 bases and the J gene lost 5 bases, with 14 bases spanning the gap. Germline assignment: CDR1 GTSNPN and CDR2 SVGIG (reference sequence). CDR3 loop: CAWSLVRELDTQYF. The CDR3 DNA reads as TGTGCCTGGAGTCTAGTAAGAGAATTAGATACGCAGTATTTT.

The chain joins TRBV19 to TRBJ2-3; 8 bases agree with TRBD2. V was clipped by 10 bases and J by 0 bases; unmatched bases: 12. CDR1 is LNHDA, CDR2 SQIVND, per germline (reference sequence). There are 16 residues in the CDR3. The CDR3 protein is CATNRDSGKSTDTQYF. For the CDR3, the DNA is TGTGCCACGAACCGAGATAGCGGGAAGAGCACAGATACGCAGTATTTT.

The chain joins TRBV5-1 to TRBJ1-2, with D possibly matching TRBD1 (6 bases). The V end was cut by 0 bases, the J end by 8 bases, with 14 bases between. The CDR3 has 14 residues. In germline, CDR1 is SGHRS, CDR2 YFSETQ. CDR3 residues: CASSLGPGGRGYTF. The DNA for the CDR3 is TGCGCCAGCAGCTTGGGCCCGGGGGGCCGGGGCTACACCTTC.

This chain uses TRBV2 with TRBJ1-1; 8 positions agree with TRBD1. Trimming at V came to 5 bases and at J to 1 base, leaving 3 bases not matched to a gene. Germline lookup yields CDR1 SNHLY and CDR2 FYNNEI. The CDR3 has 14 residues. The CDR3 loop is CASSWDRRNTEAFF. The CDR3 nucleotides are TGTGCCAGCAGTTGGGACAGGAGGAACACTGAAGCTTTCTTT.

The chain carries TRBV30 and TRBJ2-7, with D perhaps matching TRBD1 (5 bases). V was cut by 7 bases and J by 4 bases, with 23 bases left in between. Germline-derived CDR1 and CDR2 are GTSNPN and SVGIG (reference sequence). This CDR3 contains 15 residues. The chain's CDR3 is CASYPVGPYPYEQYF. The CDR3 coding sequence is TGTGCCTCGTACCCGGTGGGGCCTTACCCTTACGAGCAGTACTTC.

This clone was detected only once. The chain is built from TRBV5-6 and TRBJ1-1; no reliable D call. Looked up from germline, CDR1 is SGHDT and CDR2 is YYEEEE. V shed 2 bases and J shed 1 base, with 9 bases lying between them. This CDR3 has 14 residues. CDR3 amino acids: CASSLVYANTEAFF. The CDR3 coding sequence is TGTGCCAGCAGCTTAGTCTATGCGAACACTGAAGCTTTCTTT.

The CDR3 region has the DNA TGTGCCAGCAGCTACGGTTTTACACCCCTCCACTTT. This codes for CASSYGFTPLHF. The chain has TRBV11-2 and TRBJ1-6; D remains ambiguous. The CDR3 length is 12 residues. Germline V lookup: CDR1 SGHAT, CDR2 FQNNGV. The V end was cut by 4 bases, the J end by 11 bases, with 9 bases between.

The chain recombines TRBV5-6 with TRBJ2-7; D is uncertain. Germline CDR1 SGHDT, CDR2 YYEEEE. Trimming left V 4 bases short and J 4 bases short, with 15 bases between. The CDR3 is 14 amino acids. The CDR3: CASSPAPFYYEQYF. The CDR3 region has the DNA TGTGCCAGCAGCCCCGCTCCGTTCTATTACGAGCAGTACTTC.

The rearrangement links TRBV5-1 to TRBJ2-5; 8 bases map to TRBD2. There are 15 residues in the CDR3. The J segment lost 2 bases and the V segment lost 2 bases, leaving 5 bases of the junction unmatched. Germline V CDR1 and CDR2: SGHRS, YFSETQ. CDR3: CASSFKRGPQETQYF. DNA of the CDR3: TGCGCCAGCAGCTTTAAGCGGGGGCCTCAAGAGACCCAGTACTTC.

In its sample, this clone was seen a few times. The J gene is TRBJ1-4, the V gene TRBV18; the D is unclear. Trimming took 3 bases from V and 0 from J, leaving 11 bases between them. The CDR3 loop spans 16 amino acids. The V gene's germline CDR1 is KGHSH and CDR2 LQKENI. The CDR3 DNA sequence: TGTGCCAGCTCACCTCGCCGACACTCAACTAATGAAAAACTGTTTTTT. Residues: CASSPRRHSTNEKLFF.

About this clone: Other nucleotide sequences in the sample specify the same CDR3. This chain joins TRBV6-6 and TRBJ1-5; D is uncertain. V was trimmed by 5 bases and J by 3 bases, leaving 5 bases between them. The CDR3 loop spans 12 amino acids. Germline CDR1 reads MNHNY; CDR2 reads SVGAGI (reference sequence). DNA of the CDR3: TGTGCCAGCAGTGCGGCCAATCAGCCCCAGCATTTT. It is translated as CASSAANQPQHF.

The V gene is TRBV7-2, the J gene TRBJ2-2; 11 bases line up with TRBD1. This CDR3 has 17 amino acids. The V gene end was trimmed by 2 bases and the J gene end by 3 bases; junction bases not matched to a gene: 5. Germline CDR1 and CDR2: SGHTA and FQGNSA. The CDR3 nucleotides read TGTGCCAGCAGCTTAATGGACAGGGGGCGGGACACCGGGGAGCTGTTTTTT. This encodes CASSLMDRGRDTGELFF.

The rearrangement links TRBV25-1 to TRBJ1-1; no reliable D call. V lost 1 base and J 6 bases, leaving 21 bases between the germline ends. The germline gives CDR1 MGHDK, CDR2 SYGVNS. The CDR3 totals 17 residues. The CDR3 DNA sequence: TGTGCCAGCAGTGAATTAGTCACGGGAAGGGATGGGTCTGAAGCTTTCTTT. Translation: CASSELVTGRDGSEAFF.

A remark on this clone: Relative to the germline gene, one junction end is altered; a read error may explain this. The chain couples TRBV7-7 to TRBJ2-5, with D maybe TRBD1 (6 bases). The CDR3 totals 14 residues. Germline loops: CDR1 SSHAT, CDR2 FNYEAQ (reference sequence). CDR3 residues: CASSLLGTQETQYF. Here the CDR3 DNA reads TGTGCTAGCAGCCTCCTCGGGACACAAGAGACCCAGTACTTC.

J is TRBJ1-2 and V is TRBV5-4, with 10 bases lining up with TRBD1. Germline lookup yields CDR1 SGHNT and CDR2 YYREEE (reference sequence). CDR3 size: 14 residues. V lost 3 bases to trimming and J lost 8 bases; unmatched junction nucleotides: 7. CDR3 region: CASSSRDRGFGYTF. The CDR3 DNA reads TGTGCCAGCAGCTCCCGGGACAGGGGATTCGGCTACACCTTC.